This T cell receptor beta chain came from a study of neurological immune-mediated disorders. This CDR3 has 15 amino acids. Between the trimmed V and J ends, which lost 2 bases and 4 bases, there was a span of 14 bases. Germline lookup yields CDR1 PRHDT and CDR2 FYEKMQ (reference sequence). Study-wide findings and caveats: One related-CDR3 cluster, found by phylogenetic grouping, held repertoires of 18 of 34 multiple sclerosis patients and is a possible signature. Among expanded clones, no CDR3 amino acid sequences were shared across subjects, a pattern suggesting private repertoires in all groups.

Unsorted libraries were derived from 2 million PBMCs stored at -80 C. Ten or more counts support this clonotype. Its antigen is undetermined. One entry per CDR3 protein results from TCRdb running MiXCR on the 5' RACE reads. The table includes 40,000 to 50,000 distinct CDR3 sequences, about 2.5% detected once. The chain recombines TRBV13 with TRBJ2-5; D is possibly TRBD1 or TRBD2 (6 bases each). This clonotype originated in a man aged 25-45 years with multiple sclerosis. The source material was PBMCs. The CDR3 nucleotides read TGTGCCAGCAGCTTAAGGGGGGCGCTTGGAGAGACCCAGTACTTC. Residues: CASSLRGALGETQYF.